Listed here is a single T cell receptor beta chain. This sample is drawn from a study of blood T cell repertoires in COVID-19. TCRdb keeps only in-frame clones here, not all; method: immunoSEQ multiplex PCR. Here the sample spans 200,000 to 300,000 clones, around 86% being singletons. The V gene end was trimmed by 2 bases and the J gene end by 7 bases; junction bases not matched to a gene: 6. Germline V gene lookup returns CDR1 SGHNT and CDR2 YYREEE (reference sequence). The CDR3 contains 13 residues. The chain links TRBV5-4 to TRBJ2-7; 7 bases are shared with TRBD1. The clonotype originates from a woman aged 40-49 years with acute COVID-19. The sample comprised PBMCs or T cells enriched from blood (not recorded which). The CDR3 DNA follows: TGTGCCAGCAGCTTTGACAGGGCGAGTGAGCAGTACTTC. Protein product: CASSFDRASEQYF. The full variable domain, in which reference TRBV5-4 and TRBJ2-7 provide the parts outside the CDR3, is ETGVTQSPTHLIKTRGQQVTLRCSSQSGHNTVSWYQQALGQGPQFIFQYYREEENGRGNFPPRFSGLQFPNYSSELNVNALELDDSALYLCASSFDRASEQYFGPGTRLTVT.